This TCR beta chain is drawn from a study of CD8+ T cells in alopecia areata. The germline gives CDR1 GTSNPN, CDR2 SVGIG (reference sequence). CDR3 length: 16 amino acids. V lost 3 bases, J lost 4 bases, and 20 bases lay in between. Treatment in this sample: oral pan-JAK inhibitor, 5-10 mg twice daily. cDNA serving as the sequencing template came from extracted, reverse transcribed RNA. The method was immunoSEQ multiplex PCR; TCRdb's version includes in-frame clones alone and lacks a portion of them. The sample has more than 110,000 clones, about four fifths seen once; the top ten hold about 25%. Sequenced here: CD8+ T cells sorted from blood, sampled at week 4, from a patient treated with tofacitinib. This TCR derives from a human donor with alopecia areata. The chain combines TRBV30 with TRBJ2-3, with unresolved D. The CDR3 here is CAWSLSHPPFSDTQYF. CDR3 bases: TGTGCCTGGAGCCTTAGCCACCCCCCTTTTTCAGATACGCAGTATTTT.